This T cell receptor beta chain stems from a study of blood T cell repertoires in COVID-19. There are 15 residues in the CDR3. The germline CDR1 and CDR2 sequences are MNHEY and SMNVEV (reference sequence). V was pared by 3 bases and J by 6 bases, with 17 bases between. The method was immunoSEQ multiplex PCR; TCRdb's version includes in-frame clones alone and lacks a portion of them. The sample lists about 51,000 clones, 82% occurring once. This TCR was recovered from a human donor with acute or convalescent COVID-19. The donor label of this sample is uncertain. The rearrangement uses TRBV27 and TRBJ1-2; D is unresolved. Input material: peripheral blood. The CDR3 loop reads CASSFKVPEGNGYTF. As DNA, the CDR3 is TGTGCCAGCAGTTTTAAAGTCCCCGAGGGTAATGGCTACACCTTC.